This T cell receptor (beta chain) comes out of a study of neoadjuvant anti-PD-1 for oral cavity cancer. Study summary: Around day 43, patients without progression received a fourth nivolumab dose before surgery.

This clone is medium-sized. The time point denotes: after neoadjuvant nivolumab, at surgical resection. In germline, CDR1 is WSHSY, CDR2 SAAADI. The CDR3 length is 15 residues. The germline V and J ends were trimmed by 4 bases and 1 base, with 13 bases remaining between them. Assay: immunoSEQ multiplex PCR; the TCRdb copy retains only in-frame clones and omits some. The sample lists roughly 23,000 clones, more than 40% occurring once. The chain employs TRBV10-2 and TRBJ2-5; D not certain. Sequences were derived from tumor tissue, sampled after nivolumab (anti-PD-1) treatment. The sequence derives from a person between 35 and 79 years old with oral cavity squamous cell carcinoma. The CDR3 nucleotides read TGCGCCAGCAGTGTTGGCGGTGCCGGCCAAGAGACCCAGTACTTC. Its translation is CASSVGGAGQETQYF.